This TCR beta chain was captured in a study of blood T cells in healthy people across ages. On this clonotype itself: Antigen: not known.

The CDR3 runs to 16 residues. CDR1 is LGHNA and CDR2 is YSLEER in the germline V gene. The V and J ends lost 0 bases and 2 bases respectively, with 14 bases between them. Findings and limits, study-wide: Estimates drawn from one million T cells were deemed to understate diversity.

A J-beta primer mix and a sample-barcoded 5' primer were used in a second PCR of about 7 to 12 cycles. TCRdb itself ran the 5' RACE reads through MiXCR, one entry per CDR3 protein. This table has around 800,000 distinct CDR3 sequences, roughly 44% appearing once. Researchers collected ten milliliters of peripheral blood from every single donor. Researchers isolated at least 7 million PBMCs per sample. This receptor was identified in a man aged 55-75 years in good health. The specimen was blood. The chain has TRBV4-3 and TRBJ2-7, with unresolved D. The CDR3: CASSQDRQAMAYEQYF. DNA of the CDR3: TGCGCCAGCAGCCAAGATCGTCAGGCGATGGCCTACGAGCAGTACTTC.